The 14 T cell receptor beta chains given below trace back to one sample, sequenced in a study of cytomegalovirus exposure and HLA in healthy donors. Vbeta (60) and Jbeta (13) primers were used in the PCR. Measured with immunoSEQ multiplex PCR; TCRdb has only the in-frame clones, and not every one. This sample has some 180,000 clones, with approximately 84% found just once. Sample: PBMCs. The receptor source for this set is a girl aged 10 to 17 in good health and CMV-seropositive.

In its sample, this clone was seen a few times. DNA for the CDR3: TGTGCCAGCAGTCCACAACAGGGTAGGGATCAGCCCCAGCATTTT. Translated: CASSPQQGRDQPQHF. This chain joins TRBV6-5 and TRBJ1-5; a weak D match, TRBD1 (6 bases). CDR3 length: 15 amino acids. Germline V CDR1 and CDR2: MNHEY, SVGAGI. Trimming took off 5 bases at V and 5 bases at J, with 16 bases between the two ends.

The chain combines TRBV15 with TRBJ1-5; 9 nucleotides align to TRBD1. Trimming took 0 bases from V and 4 from J; bases not matched to a gene: 4. The CDR3 runs 16 residues. The germline gives CDR1 LNHNV, CDR2 YYDKDF (reference sequence). CDR3 loop: CATSRDRGQGNQPQHF. CDR3 in DNA: TGTGCCACCAGCAGAGATCGAGGACAGGGGAATCAGCCCCAGCATTTT.

The chain links TRBV25-1 to TRBJ2-3; TRBD2 is a possible D gene (6 bases). V lost 8 bases and J lost 5, with 17 bases in between. The CDR3 has 14 residues. The germline gives CDR1 MGHDK, CDR2 SYGVNS. The CDR3: CASHSGLPGDTQYF. CDR3 DNA sequence: TGTGCCAGCCATTCGGGACTCCCAGGAGATACGCAGTATTTT.

The chain links TRBV11-2 to TRBJ2-1; 8 bases match TRBD2. Per germline, CDR1 SGHAT and CDR2 FQNNGV. V lost 4 bases to trimming and J lost 0 bases; unmatched junction nucleotides: 8. The CDR3 has 17 amino acids. The CDR3 here is CASSWVDGRGSYNEQFF. CDR3 in DNA: TGTGCCAGCAGCTGGGTAGACGGGAGGGGCTCCTACAATGAGCAGTTCTTC.

This chain joins TRBV7-9 and TRBJ2-1; TRBD1 matches at 8 bases. Trimming at V came to 5 bases and at J to 4 bases, leaving 7 bases not matched to a gene. From germline, CDR1 is SEHNR and CDR2 FQNEAQ (reference sequence). The CDR3 length is 15 residues. The CDR3 here is CASSPRDRGYNEQFF. The CDR3 DNA sequence: TGTGCCAGCAGCCCTAGAGACAGGGGTTACAATGAGCAGTTCTTC.

This clone was counted a single time. J is TRBJ2-7 and V is TRBV7-2, with 8 bases identical to TRBD1. Per germline, CDR1 SGHTA and CDR2 FQGNSA. The trim removed 3 bases at V and 0 bases at J, leaving 4 bases unmatched. The CDR3 is 15 amino acids. The CDR3 bases are TGTGCCAGCAGCTTGCAGGGGGCGGCCTCCTACGAGCAGTACTTC. It translates to CASSLQGAASYEQYF. The complete variable domain, with remaining parts taken from reference TRBV7-2 and TRBJ2-7, reads GAGVSQSPSNKVTEKGKDVELRCDPISGHTALYWYRQSLGQGLEFLIYFQGNSAPDKSGLPSDRFSAERTGGSVSTLTIQRTQQEDSAVYLCASSLQGAASYEQYFGPGTRLTVT.

This sequence joins TRBV19 and TRBJ2-7; a possible D gene is TRBD2 (6 bases). The CDR3 is made up of 13 amino acids. Per germline, CDR1 LNHDA and CDR2 SQIVND (reference sequence). Deletions cut 4 bases from V and 4 bases from J, with 11 bases between. CDR3 in amino acids: CASSTRGFYEQYF. The CDR3 coding sequence is TGTGCCAGTAGTACGCGGGGCTTTTACGAGCAGTACTTC.

In this sample, this clone turned up once. The chain couples TRBV12-5 to TRBJ1-5, with 10 nucleotides matching TRBD1. This CDR3 is 17 amino acids long. V shed 6 bases and J 2 bases; nucleotides not matched to a gene: 10. Germline V gene lookup returns CDR1 LGHNT and CDR2 FRNRAP. The CDR3 protein is CASGHGQGEYGNQPQHF. The DNA of the CDR3 is TGTGCTAGTGGCCATGGACAGGGGGAGTATGGCAATCAGCCCCAGCATTTT.

This rearrangement joins TRBV2 to TRBJ2-1, with D possibly being TRBD2 (5 bases). This CDR3 comprises 15 residues. Germline V gives CDR1 SNHLY, CDR2 FYNNEI. V was shortened by 3 bases and J by 8 bases, with 17 bases between the two germline ends. The CDR3 reads CASSDEGNAFDEQFF. Here the CDR3 DNA reads TGTGCCAGCAGTGATGAGGGTAATGCCTTCGATGAGCAGTTCTTC.

The V gene is TRBV2, the J gene TRBJ1-2; 7 bases align to TRBD1. CDR3 size: 11 residues. The V segment lost 9 bases and the J segment 7 bases; nucleotides outside the gene matches: 5. Germline V gene sequence: CDR1 SNHLY, CDR2 FYNNEI. The chain's CDR3 is CARRQGSGYTF. The CDR3 region has the DNA TGTGCCAGAAGACAGGGAAGTGGCTACACCTTC.

This chain links TRBV11-2 with TRBJ2-5; 8 nucleotides match TRBD2. This CDR3 region has 14 residues. Trimming took 1 base from V and 5 from J; bases not matched to a gene: 3. Germline values: CDR1 SGHAT, CDR2 FQNNGV. CDR3 in amino acids: CASSLAGLGETQYF. DNA of the CDR3: TGTGCCAGCAGCTTAGCGGGACTAGGGGAGACCCAGTACTTC.

V usage is TRBV27 and J usage is TRBJ2-1; D ambiguous. The CDR3 is made up of 13 amino acids. Trimming took 3 bases from V and 0 from J, leaving 3 bases between them. Germline CDR1 is MNHEY and CDR2 is SMNVEV (reference sequence). CDR3 residues: CASSFSSYNEQFF. Here the CDR3 DNA reads TGTGCCAGCAGTTTTAGCTCCTACAATGAGCAGTTCTTC.

The gene calls are TRBV6-1 and TRBJ1-2; D is unclear. Germline CDR1 MNHNS, CDR2 SASEGT. The CDR3 has 14 residues. V was trimmed by 2 bases and J by 3 bases, leaving 10 bases between them. CDR3: CASSEFGEDYGYTF. The CDR3 DNA sequence: TGTGCCAGCAGTGAATTCGGGGAGGACTATGGCTACACCTTC.

The count of this clone is one. One end of the junction is discordant with germline, which a read error may explain. V usage is TRBV7-7 and J usage is TRBJ2-5; D is unresolved. CDR1 and CDR2 from the germline V gene are SSHAT and FNYEAQ (reference sequence). The CDR3 is 13 amino acids. This chain's CDR3 is CASSFGFGETQYF. The CDR3 nucleotides are TGTGCTAGCAGCTTTGGCTTTGGAGAGACCCAGTACTTC.